The rows below give T cell receptor beta chains drawn from one sample of a study of cytomegalovirus exposure and HLA in healthy donors. Using immunoSEQ multiplex PCR, the repertoire was profiled, and TCRdb retains in-frame clones only, with some absent. Of more than 65,000 clones listed, more than 70% are singletons. The sequencing sample was made of PBMCs. These TCRs come from a man in his forties in good health and CMV-seronegative. CDR3s include the opening cysteine and the closing phenylalanine or tryptophan. Fields, in order: V gene, clone size, J gene, D gene, CDR3 protein, CDR3 DNA. The D gene is left open where the match is weak. The listing skips clone size in some rows; elsewhere it reads once, few, many or a size class.

v_call: TRBV11-2; clone_size: NA; j_call: TRBJ2-5; d_call: NA; cdr3_aa: CASSVTGYQETQYF; cdr3_nt: TGTGCCAGCAGCGTCACAGGGTACCAAGAGACCCAGTACTTC
v_call: TRBV27; clone_size: NA; j_call: TRBJ2-4; d_call: TRBD1; cdr3_aa: CASSPDREGVAQYF; cdr3_nt: TGTGCCAGCAGTCCAGACAGGGAAGGAGTTGCTCAGTACTTC
v_call: TRBV28; clone_size: NA; j_call: TRBJ1-1; d_call: TRBD1; cdr3_aa: CASSLSDRVNTEAFF; cdr3_nt: TGTGCCAGCAGTTTATCGGACAGGGTGAACACTGAAGCTTTCTTT
v_call: TRBV7-7; clone_size: NA; j_call: TRBJ2-3; d_call: TRBD2; cdr3_aa: CASSSGLATDTQYF; cdr3_nt: TGTGCCAGCAGCTCTGGACTAGCGACAGATACGCAGTATTTT
v_call: TRBV21-1; clone_size: NA; j_call: TRBJ2-7; d_call: NA; cdr3_aa: CASSYRAGTYEQYF; cdr3_nt: TGTGCCAGCAGCTACAGGGCAGGTACCTACGAGCAGTACTTC
v_call: TRBV5-6; clone_size: few; j_call: TRBJ2-1; d_call: TRBD1; cdr3_aa: CASARDSSYNEQFF; cdr3_nt: TGTGCCAGCGCTAGGGACAGCTCCTACAATGAGCAGTTCTTC
v_call: TRBV6-6; clone_size: NA; j_call: TRBJ1-1; d_call: TRBD1; cdr3_aa: CASSPPGQGELAFF; cdr3_nt: TGTGCCAGCAGTCCTCCGGGACAGGGGGAATTGGCTTTCTTT
v_call: TRBV7-2; clone_size: NA; j_call: TRBJ1-5; d_call: TRBD1; cdr3_aa: CASSRTRTGGDQPQHF; cdr3_nt: TGTGCCAGCAGCCGTACCCGGACAGGGGGGGATCAGCCCCAGCATTTT
v_call: TRBV9; clone_size: once; j_call: TRBJ2-7; d_call: NA; cdr3_aa: CASSLSGNYEQYF; cdr3_nt: TGTGCCAGCAGCCTAAGCGGTAACTACGAGCAGTACTTC
v_call: TRBV4-2; clone_size: NA; j_call: TRBJ2-5; d_call: TRBD2; cdr3_aa: CASSQGTSGGSTQYF; cdr3_nt: TGTGCCAGCAGCCAAGGGACTAGCGGGGGCTCGACCCAGTACTTC
v_call: TRBV11-2; clone_size: NA; j_call: TRBJ2-4; d_call: NA; cdr3_aa: CASSLDGRKNIQYF; cdr3_nt: TGTGCCAGCAGCTTAGATGGCAGAAAAAACATTCAGTACTTC
v_call: TRBV10-3; clone_size: NA; j_call: TRBJ1-2; d_call: NA; cdr3_aa: CAIGNRTENYGYTF; cdr3_nt: TGTGCCATCGGTAACCGGACAGAGAACTATGGCTACACCTTC
v_call: TRBV7-6; clone_size: NA; j_call: TRBJ2-3; d_call: TRBD1; cdr3_aa: CASSRQGPSTDTQYF; cdr3_nt: TGTGCCAGCAGCCGACAGGGTCCGAGCACAGATACGCAGTATTTT
v_call: TRBV6-5; clone_size: once; j_call: TRBJ1-5; d_call: NA; cdr3_aa: CASSYNRVNQPQHF; cdr3_nt: TGTGCCAGCAGTTATAACAGGGTCAATCAGCCCCAGCATTTT
v_call: TRBV4-2; clone_size: NA; j_call: TRBJ1-1; d_call: NA; cdr3_aa: CASSLGQPNTEAFF; cdr3_nt: TGTGCCAGCAGCCTTGGACAGCCGAACACTGAAGCTTTCTTT
v_call: TRBV27; clone_size: NA; j_call: TRBJ2-6; d_call: NA; cdr3_aa: CASLRRVGGEANVLTF; cdr3_nt: TGTGCCAGCCTCCGGCGGGTAGGAGGTGAGGCCAACGTCCTGACTTTC
v_call: TRBV12-5; clone_size: NA; j_call: TRBJ2-1; d_call: NA; cdr3_aa: CASGFGGGEQFF; cdr3_nt: TGTGCTAGTGGTTTCGGGGGAGGTGAGCAGTTCTTC
v_call: TRBV6-6; clone_size: few; j_call: TRBJ2-7; d_call: NA; cdr3_aa: CASGAYEQYF; cdr3_nt: TGTGCCAGTGGGGCTTACGAGCAGTACTTC
v_call: TRBV4-3; clone_size: NA; j_call: TRBJ2-6; d_call: NA; cdr3_aa: CASSQELTVSSGANVLTF; cdr3_nt: TGCGCCAGCAGCCAAGAGCTAACGGTATCCTCTGGGGCCAACGTCCTGACTTTC
v_call: TRBV6-5; clone_size: NA; j_call: TRBJ1-4; d_call: TRBD1; cdr3_aa: CASRGQGSTNEKLFF; cdr3_nt: TGTGCCAGCAGGGGACAGGGATCAACTAATGAAAAACTGTTTTTT
v_call: TRBV4-1; clone_size: NA; j_call: TRBJ2-2; d_call: NA; cdr3_aa: CASSQVGAGELFF; cdr3_nt: TGCGCCAGCAGCCAAGTCGGGGCCGGGGAGCTGTTTTTT
v_call: TRBV4-2; clone_size: NA; j_call: TRBJ2-7; d_call: TRBD2; cdr3_aa: CASSQGVGLVSYEQYF; cdr3_nt: TGTGCCAGCAGCCAAGGGGTGGGACTAGTGAGCTACGAGCAGTACTTC
v_call: TRBV4-1; clone_size: NA; j_call: TRBJ2-5; d_call: TRBD2; cdr3_aa: CASSQTSGGRGETQYF; cdr3_nt: TGCGCCAGCAGCCAGACTAGCGGGGGCCGGGGGGAGACCCAGTACTTC
v_call: TRBV29-1; clone_size: NA; j_call: TRBJ1-5; d_call: TRBD1; cdr3_aa: CSTRTGFDQPQHF; cdr3_nt: TGCAGCACCCGGACAGGGTTCGATCAGCCCCAGCATTTT
v_call: TRBV6-5; clone_size: NA; j_call: TRBJ1-2; d_call: TRBD1; cdr3_aa: CASRPYRGLSYGYTF; cdr3_nt: TGTGCCAGCAGACCATACAGGGGGTTGAGCTATGGCTACACCTTC
v_call: TRBV5-5; clone_size: NA; j_call: TRBJ1-2; d_call: NA; cdr3_aa: CASSLSGVEGYTF; cdr3_nt: TGTGCCAGCAGCTTGTCGGGGGTAGAAGGCTACACCTTC
v_call: TRBV27; clone_size: NA; j_call: TRBJ2-3; d_call: TRBD2; cdr3_aa: CASGGVRTDTQYF; cdr3_nt: TGTGCCAGCGGGGGGGTTCGCACAGATACGCAGTATTTT
v_call: TRBV4-2; clone_size: NA; j_call: TRBJ1-5; d_call: TRBD1; cdr3_aa: CASSQEGQGLNQPQHF; cdr3_nt: TGTGCCAGCAGCCAGGAGGGACAGGGACTCAATCAGCCCCAGCATTTT
v_call: TRBV4-3; clone_size: NA; j_call: TRBJ2-1; d_call: NA; cdr3_aa: CASSQATGTRNEQFF; cdr3_nt: TGCGCCAGCAGCCAAGCAACCGGGACAAGAAATGAGCAGTTCTTC
v_call: TRBV19; clone_size: NA; j_call: TRBJ2-2; d_call: NA; cdr3_aa: CASSMGSNTGELFF; cdr3_nt: TGTGCCAGTAGTATGGGCAGCAACACCGGGGAGCTGTTTTTT
v_call: TRBV25-1; clone_size: NA; j_call: TRBJ2-3; d_call: TRBD2; cdr3_aa: CASRGTTSTDTQYF; cdr3_nt: TGTGCCAGCAGAGGGACTACTAGCACAGATACGCAGTATTTT
v_call: TRBV6-1; clone_size: NA; j_call: TRBJ1-2; d_call: TRBD1; cdr3_aa: CASSLDRETYGYTF; cdr3_nt: TGTGCCAGCAGTTTGGACAGGGAGACCTATGGCTACACCTTC
v_call: TRBV5-6; clone_size: NA; j_call: TRBJ2-5; d_call: NA; cdr3_aa: CASSLLGAEEETQYF; cdr3_nt: TGTGCCAGCAGCTTATTAGGGGCCGAGGAAGAGACCCAGTACTTC
v_call: TRBV6-5; clone_size: NA; j_call: TRBJ2-2; d_call: NA; cdr3_aa: CASSYAGMELFF; cdr3_nt: TGTGCCAGCAGTTACGCCGGTATGGAGCTGTTTTTT
v_call: TRBV27; clone_size: NA; j_call: TRBJ1-5; d_call: NA; cdr3_aa: CASSLGGTDQPQHF; cdr3_nt: TGTGCCAGCAGTTTAGGGGGCACAGATCAGCCCCAGCATTTT
v_call: TRBV4-3; clone_size: NA; j_call: TRBJ1-6; d_call: TRBD1; cdr3_aa: CASSQRTGFTSPLHF; cdr3_nt: TGCGCCAGCAGCCAGCGGACAGGGTTCACTTCACCCCTCCACTTT
v_call: TRBV30; clone_size: NA; j_call: TRBJ2-7; d_call: TRBD1; cdr3_aa: CAWSGDRGNVQYF; cdr3_nt: TGTGCCTGGAGTGGGGACAGGGGGAATGTGCAGTACTTC
v_call: TRBV6-5; clone_size: NA; j_call: TRBJ1-2; d_call: TRBD1; cdr3_aa: CASSYSTAGGSGYTF; cdr3_nt: TGTGCCAGCAGTTACTCGACCGCAGGGGGCTCTGGCTACACCTTC
v_call: TRBV7-8; clone_size: NA; j_call: TRBJ2-7; d_call: TRBD1; cdr3_aa: CASSMDRLLSYEQYF; cdr3_nt: TGTGCCAGCAGCATGGACAGGCTTCTCTCCTACGAGCAGTACTTC
v_call: TRBV27; clone_size: NA; j_call: TRBJ2-5; d_call: TRBD2; cdr3_aa: CASRGLAVQETQYF; cdr3_nt: TGTGCCAGCAGGGGACTAGCGGTTCAAGAGACCCAGTACTTC